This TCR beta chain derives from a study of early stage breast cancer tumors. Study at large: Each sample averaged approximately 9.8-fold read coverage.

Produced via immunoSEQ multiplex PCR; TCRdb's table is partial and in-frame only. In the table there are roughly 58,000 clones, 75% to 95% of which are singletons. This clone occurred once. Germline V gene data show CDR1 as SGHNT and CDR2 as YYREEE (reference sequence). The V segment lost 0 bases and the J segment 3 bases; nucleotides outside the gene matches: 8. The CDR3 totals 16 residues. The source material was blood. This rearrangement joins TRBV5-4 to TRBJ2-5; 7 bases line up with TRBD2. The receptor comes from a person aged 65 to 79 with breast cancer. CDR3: CASSLGSLAVKETQYF. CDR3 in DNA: TGTGCCAGCAGCTTGGGTTCGCTAGCGGTTAAAGAGACCCAGTACTTC.